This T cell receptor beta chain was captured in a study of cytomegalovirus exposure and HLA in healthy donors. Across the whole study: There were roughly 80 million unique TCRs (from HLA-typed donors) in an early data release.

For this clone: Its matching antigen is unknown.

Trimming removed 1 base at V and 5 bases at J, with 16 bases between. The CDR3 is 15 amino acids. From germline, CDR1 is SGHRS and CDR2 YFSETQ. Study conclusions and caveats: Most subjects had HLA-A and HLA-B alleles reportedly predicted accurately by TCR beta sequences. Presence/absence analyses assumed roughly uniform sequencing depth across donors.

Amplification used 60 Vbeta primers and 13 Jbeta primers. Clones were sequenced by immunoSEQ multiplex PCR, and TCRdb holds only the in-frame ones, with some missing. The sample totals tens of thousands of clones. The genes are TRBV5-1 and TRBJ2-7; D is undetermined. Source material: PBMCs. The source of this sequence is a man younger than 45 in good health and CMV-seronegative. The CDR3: CASSLRRGFVDEQYF. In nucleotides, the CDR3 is TGCGCCAGCAGCTTGCGGCGAGGATTTGTAGACGAGCAGTACTTC. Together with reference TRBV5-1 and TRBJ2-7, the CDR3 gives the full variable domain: KAGVTQTPRYLIKTRGQQVTLSCSPISGHRSVSWYQQTPGQGLQFLFEYFSETQRNKGNFPGRFSGRQFSNSRSEMNVSTLELGDSALYLCASSLRRGFVDEQYFGPGTRLTVT.